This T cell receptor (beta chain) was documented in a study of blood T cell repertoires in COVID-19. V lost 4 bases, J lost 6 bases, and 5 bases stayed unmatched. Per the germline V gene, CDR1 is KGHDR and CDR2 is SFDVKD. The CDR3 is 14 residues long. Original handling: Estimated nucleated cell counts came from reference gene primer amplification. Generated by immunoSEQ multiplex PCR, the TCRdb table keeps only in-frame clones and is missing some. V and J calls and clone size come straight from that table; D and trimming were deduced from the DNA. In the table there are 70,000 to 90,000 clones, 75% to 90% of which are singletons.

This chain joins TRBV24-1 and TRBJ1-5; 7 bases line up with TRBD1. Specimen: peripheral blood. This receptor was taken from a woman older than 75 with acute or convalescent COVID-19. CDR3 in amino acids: CATSDSTGVQPQHF. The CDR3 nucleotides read TGTGCCACCAGTGACAGCACAGGGGTTCAGCCCCAGCATTTT.